This TCR beta chain was identified during a study of OX40 agonist ivuxolimab in advanced cancers. Notes on the study in general: On average, CD8+ T cells showed a greater number of expanded clones than CD4+.

Sequencing was performed with immunoSEQ multiplex PCR; in TCRdb, only in-frame clones are kept and a portion is missing. The table shows over 85,000 clones, with about 79% occurring only once. A remark on this clone: Antigen: not known.

The sequenced sample was CD4+ or CD8+ T cells sorted from blood, obtained in a trial of the OX40 agonist ivuxolimab. This sequence originates from an adult with an advanced solid tumor such as melanoma, head and neck, liver or kidney cancer.

The chain's CDR3 is CAGGYAEQFF. The CDR3 DNA follows: TGTGCCGGCGGCTATGCCGAGCAGTTCTTC. J is TRBJ2-1 and V is TRBV30; D unclear. Per the germline V gene, CDR1 is GTSNPN and CDR2 is SVGIG (reference sequence). Deletions cut 8 bases from V and 10 bases from J, with 12 bases between. This CDR3 is 10 amino acids long.